These 5 T cell receptor beta chains came from one sample sequenced in a study of metastatic and nonmetastatic thyroid tumors (TCRdb year 2020). The library was built by means of PCR. Sequencing instrument: Illumina HiSeq 4000. TCRdb applied fastp at Q25 and MiXCR to the public reads, then kept only in-frame beta chains. Across this sample there are almost 70,000 clones, with about 14% seen only once. The top ten constitute about 6.5% of the sample. None of the patients had been given any treatment before thyroid surgery. Sequencing was performed on blood. Receptors were obtained from a male donor with papillary thyroid cancer or a benign thyroid nodule (not recorded which). Some clones in this sample may be carry-over from other donors' samples.

This clone has a handful of counts. This rearrangement joins TRBV6-4 to TRBJ1-2; 10 nucleotides align to TRBD1. With 6 bases clipped from V and 7 bases from J, the junction kept 5 bases outside the gene matches. Per germline, CDR1 MRHNA and CDR2 SNTAGT. The CDR3 spans 13 residues. The CDR3 spells CASRARTGGGYTF. The CDR3 nucleotides are TGTGCCAGCAGGGCCAGGACAGGGGGTGGCTACACCTTC.

This clone has ten or more counts. This sequence may be a read error, since a much larger clone differs from it by one base. Distinct nucleotide sequences in the sample also encode this CDR3. The chain has TRBV6-1 and TRBJ2-1; D is uncertain. This CDR3 has 12 amino acids. V was clipped by 3 bases and J by 5 bases, with 5 bases between them. Germline CDR1 and CDR2: MNHNS and SASEGT. In nucleotides, the CDR3 is TGTGCCAGCAGTGAGCTCAACAATGAGCAGTTCTTC. Translating gives CASSELNNEQFF.

As regards this clone: At one end, the junction sequence differs from germline, possibly due to a read error. The chain has TRBV18 and TRBJ2-2, with TRBD2 identical over 8 bases. Germline loops: CDR1 KGHSH, CDR2 LQKENI. The CDR3 length is 15 residues. CDR3 amino acids: CASSRQREITGELLF. In nucleotides, the CDR3 is TGTGCCAGCTCTCGACAGCGGGAGATCACCGGGGAGCTGCTTTTT.

At least ten counts were recorded for this clone. The chain has TRBV7-9 and TRBJ2-1; no definite D call. Looked up from germline, CDR1 is SEHNR and CDR2 is FQNEAQ (reference sequence). The V and J ends lost 5 bases and 1 base respectively, with 9 bases between them. This CDR3 is 14 amino acids long. CDR3 bases: TGTGCCAGCAGCCCGGAAAATTCCTACAATGAGCAGTTCTTC. It codes for CASSPENSYNEQFF.

The J gene is TRBJ1-6, the V gene TRBV20-1; the D gene is possibly TRBD1 (5 bases). Trimming pared 1 base from V and 14 bases from J, leaving 18 bases between. This CDR3 has 14 amino acids. Germline CDR1 and CDR2: DFQATT and SNEGSKA (reference sequence). This CDR3 reads CSARASRRELALHF. CDR3 in DNA: TGCAGTGCTAGAGCTTCCCGCAGGGAGTTAGCCCTCCACTTT.